These 11 T cell receptor beta chains share one sample of origin, sequenced in a study of cytomegalovirus exposure and HLA in healthy donors. 60 Vbeta and 13 Jbeta primers were used in PCR. Sequencing used immunoSEQ multiplex PCR; TCRdb keeps in-frame clones, though not all of them. The table lists 150,000 to 200,000 clones, around three quarters of them singletons. Sample: PBMCs. Receptor source: a woman in her 50s in good health and CMV-seronegative.

The chain is built from TRBV9 and TRBJ2-7, with D possibly TRBD2 on 6 matching bases. CDR1 SGDLS and CDR2 YYNGEE come from the germline V gene. There are 12 residues in the CDR3. Trimming removed 4 bases at V and 6 bases at J, with 11 bases between. Written as DNA, the CDR3 is TGTGCCAGCAGCACGTTGGGGGGCGAGCAGTACTTC. Translated: CASSTLGGEQYF.

This rearrangement joins TRBV7-2 to TRBJ2-2; no reliable D call. Trimming stripped 0 bases from V and 6 bases from J, with 8 bases between. Germline values: CDR1 SGHTA, CDR2 FQGNSA. The CDR3 has 14 amino acids. As DNA, the CDR3 is TGTGCCAGCAGCTTAGCTGCCGGAGCCGGGGAGCTGTTTTTT. It is translated as CASSLAAGAGELFF.

The rearrangement uses TRBV28 and TRBJ2-5; a possible D gene is TRBD1 (6 bases). The CDR3 totals 14 residues. The germline CDR1 and CDR2 sequences are MDHEN and SYDVKM. Between the trimmed V and J ends, which lost 9 bases and 3 bases, there was a span of 17 bases. CDR3 sequence reads: CASNTLDRKETQYF. CDR3 DNA sequence: TGTGCCAGTAACACCTTGGACAGAAAAGAGACCCAGTACTTC.

The V call is TRBV19, the J call TRBJ2-1; 7 bases are a match to TRBD1. Germline loops: CDR1 LNHDA, CDR2 SQIVND (reference sequence). The CDR3 is 16 residues long. J gave up 0 bases and V 7 bases, and 9 bases lay outside the gene matches. CDR3 protein: CASTRRTGSSYNEQFF. The CDR3 nucleotides are TGTGCCAGTACCAGAAGGACAGGAAGCTCCTACAATGAGCAGTTCTTC.

This clone came up once. The CDR3 nucleotides are TGTGCCAGCAGTTTGAACGTCTACGAGCAGTACTTC. Amino acids: CASSLNVYEQYF. The chain has TRBV28 and TRBJ2-5; D remains ambiguous. The J call may be mistaken, given a closer DNA end match to TRBJ2-7. The CDR3 runs 12 residues. CDR1 and CDR2 from the germline V gene are MDHEN and SYDVKM.

The genes are TRBV29-1 and TRBJ2-1, with D possibly being TRBD2 (6 bases). With 5 bases removed from V and 0 bases from J, the gap between germline ends came to 8 bases. The CDR3 is made up of 13 amino acids. CDR1 is SQVTM, CDR2 ANQGSEA, per germline. The CDR3 nucleotides are TGCAGCGTTCGGGGGAGCTCCTACAATGAGCAGTTCTTC. It translates to CSVRGSSYNEQFF.

The V and J genes are TRBV18 and TRBJ1-3; perhaps TRBD1 as D (5 bases). Germline CDR1 KGHSH, CDR2 LQKENI. V shed 1 base and J shed 0 bases, with 13 bases lying between them. This CDR3 comprises 17 residues. The CDR3 coding sequence is TGTGCCAGCTCACCACGCCCAGACGGACACTCTGGAAACACCATATATTTT. Its translation is CASSPRPDGHSGNTIYF. Drawing the rest from reference TRBV18 and TRBJ1-3, the complete variable domain is NAGVMQNPRHLVRRRGQEARLRCSPMKGHSHVYWYRQLPEEGLKFMVYLQKENIIDESGMPKERFSAEFPKEGPSILRIQQVVRGDSAAYFCASSPRPDGHSGNTIYFGEGSWLTVV.

The chain joins TRBV28 to TRBJ2-5, with D uncertain. The J call is in doubt because the DNA end fits TRBJ2-7 better. Germline V gene lookup returns CDR1 MDHEN and CDR2 SYDVKM. The CDR3 extends over 15 amino acids. CDR3 in DNA: TGTGCCAGCAGTCCGACGGCCCGTCGGGTTGGCGAGCAGTACTTC. Its protein product is CASSPTARRVGEQYF.

V gene TRBV30 combines with J gene TRBJ2-7; TRBD1 aligns across 10 bases. The trim removed 1 base at V and 5 bases at J, leaving 5 bases unmatched. The CDR3 consists of 14 residues. CDR1 is GTSNPN and CDR2 is SVGIG in the germline V gene (reference sequence). CDR3 sequence (DNA): TGTGCCTGGAGTGGGACAGGGGGTAGCCACGAGCAGTACTTC. This translates into CAWSGTGGSHEQYF.

The V call is TRBV4-1, the J call TRBJ1-2, with D maybe TRBD1 (6 bases). CDR3 length: 17 amino acids. Germline CDR1 and CDR2: MGHRA and YSYEKL. V lost 1 base to trimming and J lost 4 bases, with 19 bases between them. The CDR3, as DNA: TGCGCCAGCAGCCAAGGACAGGCGGACCGGGCCCTCTATGGCTACACCTTC. This translates into CASSQGQADRALYGYTF.

As concerns this clone: The junction shows a germline mismatch at one end, possibly a read error. The chain has TRBV7-9 and TRBJ1-2, with 10 nucleotides matching TRBD1. The CDR3 totals 16 residues. Germline CDR1 and CDR2: SEHNR and FQNEAQ (reference sequence). CDR3 bases: TGTTCCAGCAGCCGAGAAGTCGGGACAGGGGCCTCGGGCTACACCTTC. Translation: CSSSREVGTGASGYTF.